This is a list of T cell receptor beta chains from one sample in a study of CD8 T cells in Susac syndrome. TCRdb re-analysed the immunoSEQ multiplex PCR reads in MiXCR, keeping a single row per CDR3 protein. This sample carries almost 450,000 distinct CDR3 sequences, approximately 85% of them seen once, and the ten largest clones take 0.09% to 0.15%. The sequenced material came from CD8+ T cells from PBMCs. The receptor set was obtained from a human donor with multiple sclerosis. Both conserved end residues are trimmed from each CDR3. Where a row states a size, it is once, few, many or the class of an expanded clone; other rows omit it.

v_gene	j_gene	len	abundance	CDR3aa
TRBV2	TRBJ2-6	15	NA	ASSARVLRSGANVLT
TRBV20-1	TRBJ2-1	8	NA	SARDSEQF
TRBV6-1	TRBJ1-2	15	NA	ASSEEQYRGIFSGYT
TRBV18	TRBJ1-2	13	NA	ASSPWQDGAYGYT
TRBV4-1	TRBJ1-1	15	NA	ASSPSQGLSGAPEAF
TRBV14	TRBJ2-2	12	NA	ASSEDGSGGELF
TRBV11-2	TRBJ1-4	16	NA	ASSLIPGTGVTNEKLF
TRBV23-1	TRBJ2-2	16	NA	ASSQSTPVTPNTGELF
TRBV9	TRBJ2-7	12	NA	ASSIDRAPHEQY
TRBV30	TRBJ2-3	13	NA	AWFGLAGLTDTQY
TRBV11-2	TRBJ1-2	13	NA	ASSIRGANDYGYT
TRBV7-2	TRBJ2-7	13	NA	ASSGRQGEADEQY
TRBV29-1	TRBJ1-2	9	NA	SVARTNGYT
TRBV11-2	TRBJ1-1	13	NA	ASSLEQGGITEAF
TRBV2	TRBJ1-2	13	NA	ASSEARQGIFGYT
TRBV4-2	TRBJ2-1	9	few	ASSQGQEQF
TRBV30	TRBJ1-1	10	NA	AWTTVNTEAF
TRBV20-1	TRBJ1-1	13	NA	SARDFKGGPAEAF
TRBV4-1	TRBJ1-3	16	NA	ASSQLPVGGVIGNTIY
TRBV9	TRBJ1-1	12	once	ASSLPEGDTEAF
TRBV19	TRBJ2-1	10	NA	ASSSYRGEQF
TRBV30	TRBJ2-6	14	NA	AWTPRWASGANVLT
TRBV7-9	TRBJ1-2	10	NA	ASSFGRDGYT
TRBV28	TRBJ2-7	12	NA	ASSPKGPTYEQY
TRBV14	TRBJ1-5	10	NA	ASSQYFQPQH
TRBV4-1	TRBJ2-5	12	once	ASSQDPGKETQY
TRBV7-6	TRBJ2-7	13	NA	ASQLGPRSSYEQY
TRBV12-5	TRBJ2-1	15	NA	ASGSQLSGDSYNEQF
TRBV15	TRBJ1-3	13	NA	ATSFIVSSGNTIY